The present entry profiles one TCR beta chain with its context. Original processing notes: The assay estimated nucleated cells by amplifying reference gene primers. Using immunoSEQ multiplex PCR, the repertoire was profiled, and TCRdb retains in-frame clones only, with some absent. The DNA was the basis for D and trimming; V, J and clone size are from that table. The sample includes fewer than 85,000 clones, around 74% of them seen just once. Trimming took off 2 bases at V and 7 bases at J, with 9 bases between the two ends. This CDR3 has 14 residues. CDR1 and CDR2 from the germline V gene are SGHTA and FQGTGA. The entry originates in a study of blood T cell repertoires in COVID-19. Background on the study: Sources were T cells, B-cell-depleted T cells, or PBMCs; the material itself was cDNA or gDNA.

The sequence came from a human donor with acute or convalescent COVID-19. The donor label of this sample is uncertain. Sample: peripheral blood. The V and J genes are TRBV7-3 and TRBJ1-6; D possibly corresponds to TRBD1 (5 bases). The CDR3 sequence is CASSLLAGNSPLHF. CDR3 DNA sequence: TGTGCCAGCAGCTTATTGGCAGGGAATTCACCCCTCCACTTT.